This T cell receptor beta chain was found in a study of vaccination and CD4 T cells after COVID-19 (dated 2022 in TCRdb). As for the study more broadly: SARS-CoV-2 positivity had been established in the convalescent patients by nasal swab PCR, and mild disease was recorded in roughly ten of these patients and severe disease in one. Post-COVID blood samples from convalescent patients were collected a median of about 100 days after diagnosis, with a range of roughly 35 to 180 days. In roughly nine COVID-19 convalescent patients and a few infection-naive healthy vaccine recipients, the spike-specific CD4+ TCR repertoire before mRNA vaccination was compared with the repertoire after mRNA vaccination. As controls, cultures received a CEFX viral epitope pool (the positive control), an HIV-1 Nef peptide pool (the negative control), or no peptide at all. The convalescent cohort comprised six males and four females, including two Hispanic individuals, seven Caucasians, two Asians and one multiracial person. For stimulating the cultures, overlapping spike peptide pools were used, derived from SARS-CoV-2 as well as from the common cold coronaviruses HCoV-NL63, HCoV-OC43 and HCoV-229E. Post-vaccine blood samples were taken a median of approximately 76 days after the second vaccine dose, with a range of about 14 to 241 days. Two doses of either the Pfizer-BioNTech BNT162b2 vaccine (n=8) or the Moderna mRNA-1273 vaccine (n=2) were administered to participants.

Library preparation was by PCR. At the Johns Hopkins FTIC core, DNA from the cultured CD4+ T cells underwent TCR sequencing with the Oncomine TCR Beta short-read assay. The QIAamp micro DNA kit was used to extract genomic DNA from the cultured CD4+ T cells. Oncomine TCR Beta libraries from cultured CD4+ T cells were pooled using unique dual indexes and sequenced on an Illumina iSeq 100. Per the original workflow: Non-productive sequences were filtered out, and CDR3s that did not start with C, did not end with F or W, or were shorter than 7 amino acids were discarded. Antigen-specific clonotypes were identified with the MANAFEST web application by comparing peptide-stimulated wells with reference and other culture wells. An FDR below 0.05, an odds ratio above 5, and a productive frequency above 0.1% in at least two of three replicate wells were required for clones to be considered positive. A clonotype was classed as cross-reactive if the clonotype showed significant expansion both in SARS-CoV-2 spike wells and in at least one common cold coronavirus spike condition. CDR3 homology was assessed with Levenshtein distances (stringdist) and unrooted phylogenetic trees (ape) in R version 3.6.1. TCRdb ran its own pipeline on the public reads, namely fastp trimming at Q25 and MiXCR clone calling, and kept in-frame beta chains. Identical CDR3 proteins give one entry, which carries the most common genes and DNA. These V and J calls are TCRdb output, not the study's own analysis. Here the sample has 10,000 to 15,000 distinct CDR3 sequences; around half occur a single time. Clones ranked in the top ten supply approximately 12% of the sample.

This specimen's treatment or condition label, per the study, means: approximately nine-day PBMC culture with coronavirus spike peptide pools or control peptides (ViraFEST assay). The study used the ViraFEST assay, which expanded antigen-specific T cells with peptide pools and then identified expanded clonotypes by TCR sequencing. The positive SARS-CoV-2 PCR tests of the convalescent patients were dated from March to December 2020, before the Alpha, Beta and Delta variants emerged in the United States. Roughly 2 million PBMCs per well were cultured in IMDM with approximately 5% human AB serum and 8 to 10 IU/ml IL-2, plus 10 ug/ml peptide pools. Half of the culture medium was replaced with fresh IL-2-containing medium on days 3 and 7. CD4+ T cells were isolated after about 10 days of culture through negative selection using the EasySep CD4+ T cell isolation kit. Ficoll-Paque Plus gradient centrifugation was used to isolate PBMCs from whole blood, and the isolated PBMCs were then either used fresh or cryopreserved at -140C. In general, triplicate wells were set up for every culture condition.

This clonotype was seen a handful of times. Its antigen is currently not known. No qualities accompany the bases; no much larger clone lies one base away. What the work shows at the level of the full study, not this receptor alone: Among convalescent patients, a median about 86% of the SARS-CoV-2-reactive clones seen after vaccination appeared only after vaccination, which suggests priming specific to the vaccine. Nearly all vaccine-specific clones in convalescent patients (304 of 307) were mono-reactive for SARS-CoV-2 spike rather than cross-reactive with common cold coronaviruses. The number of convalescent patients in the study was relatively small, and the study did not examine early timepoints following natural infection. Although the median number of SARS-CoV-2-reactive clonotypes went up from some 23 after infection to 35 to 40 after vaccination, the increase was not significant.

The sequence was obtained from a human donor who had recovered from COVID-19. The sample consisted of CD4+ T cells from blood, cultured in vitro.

The CDR3 sequence is CSARVLPNYGYTF. The nucleotides read TGCAGTGCTAGAGTGCTACCTAACTATGGCTACACCTTC. This chain is built from TRBV20-1 and TRBJ1-2, with no confident D gene call. V loses 1 base of germline sequence and J loses 0 bases, and the interval between the two ends is 6 bases. The CDR3 starts with the cysteine, ends with the phenylalanine, and has 13 residues. Of the read, only the CDR3 DNA is kept; its 39 bases are in frame from base 1. CDR1 is given as DFQATT and CDR2 as SNEGSKA, both from the germline V gene (reference sequence).